The 10 T cell receptor beta chains below come from one sample, sequenced in a study of T cells in Graves' hyperthyroidism and ophthalmopathy. Amplified regions were TCR beta CDR3 sequences from RNA transcripts. HTBI primers were used for first-round RT-PCR of the TCR CDR3. TCRdb processed the multiplex PCR reads anew with MiXCR; each CDR3 protein has one entry. This table holds approximately 600,000 distinct CDR3 sequences, more than 13% found once. The material sequenced was blood. The receptors come from a woman between 18 and 30 years old with Graves' ophthalmopathy.

This clonotype was recorded many times. In DNA, the CDR3 is TGTGCCAGCAGCTTAGCAGGGGGCTATAGCAATCAGCCCCAGCATTTT. Encoded protein: CASSLAGGYSNQPQHF. The V call is TRBV11-2, the J call TRBJ1-5; the match to TRBD1 covers 8 bases. Unmatched junction bases numbered 2, after V lost 1 base and J lost 0 bases. CDR1 is SGHAT and CDR2 is FQNNGV in the germline V gene. This CDR3 has 16 amino acids. The entire variable domain, with the rest obtained from reference TRBV11-2 and TRBJ1-5, is as follows: EAGVAQSPRYKIIEKRQSVAFWCNPISGHATLYWYQQILGQGPKLLIQFQNNGVVDDSQLPKDRFSAERLKGVDSTLKIQPAKLEDSAVYLCASSLAGGYSNQPQHFGDGTRLSIL.

This clonotype appeared many times. J is TRBJ1-1 and V is TRBV7-9; 10 bases match TRBD1. V dropped 5 bases and J dropped 3; count of bases not matched to a gene: 6. The CDR3 has 15 residues. CDR1 is SEHNR and CDR2 is FQNEAQ in the germline V gene (reference sequence). The CDR3 reads CASSTRQGADTEAFF. The CDR3 region has the DNA TGTGCCAGCAGCACCAGACAGGGGGCGGACACTGAAGCTTTCTTT.

This chain connects TRBV20-1 to TRBJ1-5; possibly TRBD1 for D (6 bases). Trimming took 3 bases from V and 5 from J, leaving 17 bases between them. The CDR3 is 15 amino acids. Per the germline V gene, CDR1 is DFQATT and CDR2 is SNEGSKA (reference sequence). CDR3 nucleotides: TGCAGTGCTAGCTCCGGGACAAAGTACGATCAGCCCCAGCATTTT. Residues: CSASSGTKYDQPQHF.

This clonotype was observed at least ten times. The rearrangement uses TRBV10-3 and TRBJ2-7; 7 positions match TRBD1. The length of the CDR3 is 11 residues. J gave up 4 bases and V 10 bases, and 4 bases lay outside the gene matches. Per the germline V gene, CDR1 is ENHRY and CDR2 is SYGVKD. CDR3 nucleotides: TGTGCCAGAGCAGGGGGTTACGAGCAGTACTTC. Protein: CARAGGYEQYF.

This clonotype has at least ten counts. This chain connects TRBV5-6 to TRBJ1-2; D perhaps matches TRBD1 (5 bases). The V and J ends lost 1 base and 7 bases respectively, with 11 bases between them. In germline, CDR1 is SGHDT, CDR2 YYEEEE. This CDR3 spans 13 amino acids. The CDR3: CASSLSGAGGYTF. The CDR3 nucleotides are TGTGCCAGCAGCTTGTCCGGGGCTGGTGGCTACACCTTC.

This clonotype was observed a handful of times. V and J are TRBV7-9 and TRBJ1-5; D is perhaps TRBD1 (5 bases). The CDR3 has 14 amino acids. V was clipped by 3 bases and J by 7 bases, with 13 bases between them. Germline assignment: CDR1 SEHNR and CDR2 FQNEAQ (reference sequence). The CDR3 region is CASSLGGTEQPQHF. The CDR3 region has the DNA TGTGCCAGCAGCTTGGGTGGGACGGAACAGCCCCAGCATTTT.

This clonotype was seen a few times. V gene TRBV7-2 combines with J gene TRBJ1-2; D possibly corresponds to TRBD1 (6 bases). Germline CDR1 SGHTA, CDR2 FQGNSA. The CDR3 runs to 20 residues. The V end was cut by 1 base, the J end by 0 bases, with 24 bases between. Here the CDR3 reads CASSLVGGGTRSITNYGYTF. CDR3 sequence (DNA): TGTGCCAGCAGCTTAGTTGGTGGAGGGACAAGGAGTATCACTAACTATGGCTACACCTTC.

In its sample, this clonotype was seen many times. The chain is built from TRBV3-2 and TRBJ1-3; the table gives TRBD1 as D, unverified against the DNA. TRBV3-2 represents a pseudogene. The CDR3 sequence is 16 residues long. CDR3 amino acids: CASSLDGQFSGNTIYF. CDR3 in DNA: TGTGCCAGCAGCCTAGACGGACAGTTCTCTGGAAACACCATATATTTT.

This clonotype was counted at least ten times. The chain links TRBV5-5 to TRBJ2-7; no definite D call. Germline-derived CDR1 and CDR2 are SGHKS and YYEKEE (reference sequence). Deletions cut 1 base from V and 6 bases from J, with 8 bases between. The CDR3 runs to 12 residues. The DNA for the CDR3 is TGTGCCAGCAGCTTGCGGCAGACCGAGCAGTACTTC. This translates into CASSLRQTEQYF.

This clonotype was counted at least ten times. This rearrangement joins TRBV30 to TRBJ2-3; the D gene is possibly TRBD2 (5 bases). The V and J ends lost 3 bases and 8 bases respectively, with 15 bases between them. The CDR3 totals 13 residues. Germline V CDR1 and CDR2: GTSNPN, SVGIG (reference sequence). The CDR3 sequence is CAWSGVGEGTQYF. The CDR3 bases are TGTGCCTGGAGCGGGGTGGGTGAGGGTACGCAGTATTTT.